These 17 T cell receptor beta chains came from one sample sequenced in a study of beta chain features in type 1 diabetes. The sequenced template was cDNA made from the entire isolated RNA. Some clones are missing from TCRdb's copy, which holds only in-frame ones; the method was immunoSEQ multiplex PCR. The data hold roughly 240,000 clones, with about 14% observed a single time. The sequenced sample consisted of naive CD4+ T cells from blood. These receptors all stem from a middle-aged woman in good health.

This clone occurred a few times. CDR3 sequence reads: CASSPPGYPLNTEAFF. The CDR3 bases are TGTGCCAGCAGCCCCCCGGGATACCCCTTGAACACTGAAGCTTTCTTT. The chain combines TRBV6-6 with TRBJ1-1; D unclear. Germline V lookup: CDR1 MNHNY, CDR2 SVGAGI (reference sequence). With 6 bases removed from V and 0 bases from J, the gap between germline ends came to 17 bases. The CDR3 has 16 amino acids.

V and J are TRBV5-6 and TRBJ2-3, with no clear D. V dropped 4 bases and J dropped 3 bases, with 18 bases sitting between them. This CDR3 comprises 16 residues. CDR1 SGHDT and CDR2 YYEEEE come from the germline V gene. The CDR3 here is CASSLGQDGLTDTQYF. The CDR3 bases are TGTGCCAGCAGCCTCGGTCAGGATGGTTTGACAGATACGCAGTATTTT.

In its sample, this clone was seen a few times. The chain's CDR3 is CASSFREGRETQYF. The CDR3 DNA reads as TGTGCCAGCAGTTTCAGAGAGGGCCGGGAGACCCAGTACTTC. V gene TRBV27 combines with J gene TRBJ2-5; tentative D call: TRBD2 (5 bases). Germline-derived CDR1 and CDR2 are MNHEY and SMNVEV (reference sequence). The CDR3 covers 14 residues. Deletions cut 3 bases from V and 5 bases from J, with 13 bases between.

V is TRBV29-1 and J is TRBJ2-7; TRBD1 agrees at 11 bases. V was clipped by 6 bases and J by 6 bases; unmatched bases: 7. The germline V gene encodes CDR1 SQVTM and CDR2 ANQGSEA. This CDR3 has 13 amino acids. The CDR3 protein is CSVAHGTGGEQYF. The CDR3 region has the DNA TGCAGCGTGGCTCATGGGACAGGGGGCGAGCAGTACTTC.

This clone was counted between two and nine times. The chain uses TRBV2 and TRBJ1-1; D call uncertain. CDR1 and CDR2 (germline): SNHLY, FYNNEI. V gave up 6 bases and J gave up 4 bases, with 12 bases separating them. CDR3 length equals 13 residues. CDR3 sequence: CASRDTDGTEAFF. The CDR3 DNA reads TGTGCCAGCAGGGATACAGATGGCACTGAAGCTTTCTTT.

This clone was seen many times. The V and J genes are TRBV18 and TRBJ2-5; D gene ambiguous. Trimming removed 3 bases from V and 0 bases from J, with 8 bases in between. CDR3 length: 14 residues. Germline V gene data show CDR1 as KGHSH and CDR2 as LQKENI. The CDR3 is CASSPGAYQETQYF. The CDR3 DNA reads TGTGCCAGCTCACCGGGCGCATACCAAGAGACCCAGTACTTC.

This clone occurred a few times. V and J are TRBV5-4 and TRBJ1-1; TRBD1 matches at 8 bases. The CDR3 totals 14 residues. The ends lost 4 bases at V and 7 bases at J; junction bases unmatched: 9. The V gene's germline CDR1 is SGHNT and CDR2 YYREEE (reference sequence). The CDR3 DNA reads as TGTGCCAGCAGCCAAAGACAGGGGTTTGGTGAAGCTTTCTTT. Encoded protein: CASSQRQGFGEAFF.

This clone has more than one count but fewer than ten. The chain is built from TRBV10-2 and TRBJ1-2, with 10 positions matching TRBD1. The CDR3 is made up of 15 amino acids. The germline gives CDR1 WSHSY, CDR2 SAAADI. Losses at the gene ends were 4 bases for V and 5 bases for J; bases not matched to a gene: 7. The CDR3 loop is CASSGGTGADYGYTF. Here the CDR3 DNA reads TGCGCCAGCAGTGGGGGGACAGGGGCTGATTATGGCTACACCTTC.

The CDR3 region is CASSDRTGDQPQHF. The CDR3 DNA reads TGTGCCAGCAGTGACCGGACAGGGGATCAGCCCCAGCATTTT. The chain has TRBV2 and TRBJ1-5, with TRBD1 matching 9 bases. CDR1 and CDR2 from the germline V gene are SNHLY and FYNNEI. The CDR3 covers 14 residues. The V segment lost 3 bases and the J segment 5 bases; nucleotides outside the gene matches: 2. The entire variable domain, with the rest obtained from reference TRBV2 and TRBJ1-5, is as follows: EPEVTQTPSHQVTQMGQEVILRCVPISNHLYFYWYRQILGQKVEFLVSFYNNEISEKSEIFDDQFSVERPDGSNFTLKIRSTKLEDSAMYFCASSDRTGDQPQHFGDGTRLSIL.

V is TRBV6-5 and J is TRBJ1-1; D is unresolved. Germline V gene sequence: CDR1 MNHEY, CDR2 SVGAGI. The CDR3 has 15 residues. Trimming shortened V by 0 bases and J by 0 bases, and 8 bases separated the two germline ends. The CDR3 is CASSYSNRVNTEAFF. The CDR3, as DNA: TGTGCCAGCAGTTACTCGAACAGAGTGAACACTGAAGCTTTCTTT.

This clone has a handful of counts. The V and J genes are TRBV5-6 and TRBJ2-1, with 9 nucleotides matching TRBD1. The ends lost 3 bases at V and 8 bases at J; junction bases unmatched: 9. The CDR3 extends over 15 amino acids. The germline gives CDR1 SGHDT, CDR2 YYEEEE. CDR3 bases: TGTGCCAGCAGCTCGGCCCGGGACAGGGACTATGAGCAGTTCTTC. As protein: CASSSARDRDYEQFF.

This clone was recorded a few times. The chain uses TRBV6-1 and TRBJ2-7; 9 bases map to TRBD1. The CDR3 has 15 residues. Germline loops: CDR1 MNHNS, CDR2 SASEGT. V was pared by 3 bases and J by 3 bases, with 6 bases of the junction left unmatched. The CDR3 bases are TGTGCCAGCAGTGACCCCGGGACAGGGCTCTACGAGCAGTACTTC. This encodes CASSDPGTGLYEQYF.

This clone showed up just a few times. The chain uses TRBV15 and TRBJ1-2; D uncertain. Germline loops: CDR1 LNHNV, CDR2 YYDKDF (reference sequence). The CDR3 is 12 residues long. V lost 0 bases to trimming and J lost 8 bases, with 7 bases between them. The CDR3 nucleotides read TGTGCCACCAGCAGAGATTGGGCGGGCTACACCTTC. Its protein is CATSRDWAGYTF.

This clone was counted a few times. The chain has TRBV9 and TRBJ2-5, with 7 nucleotides matching TRBD2. Germline trimming cut 0 bases from V and 4 bases from J; bases unmatched to any gene: 3. There are 14 residues in the CDR3. Germline CDR1 is SGDLS and CDR2 is YYNGEE. The CDR3 is CASSVGGGRETQYF. In nucleotides, the CDR3 is TGTGCCAGCAGCGTAGGGGGGGGGAGAGAGACCCAGTACTTC.

This chain links TRBV11-2 with TRBJ2-1; D possibly corresponds to TRBD2 (5 bases). Trimming took off 1 base at V and 8 bases at J, with 12 bases between the two ends. Germline values: CDR1 SGHAT, CDR2 FQNNGV. This CDR3 spans 14 amino acids. DNA of the CDR3: TGTGCCAGCAGCTTAGGACTACCAACGGATGAGCAGTTCTTC. Protein: CASSLGLPTDEQFF.

This clone was seen only a few times. This rearrangement joins TRBV9 to TRBJ2-7; D remains ambiguous. The CDR3 spans 14 residues. Germline CDR1 SGDLS, CDR2 YYNGEE. The ends were cut back, 0 bases at V and 4 bases at J, with 11 bases in the middle. The chain's CDR3 is CASSVGGSTYEQYF. CDR3 in DNA: TGTGCCAGCAGCGTAGGAGGCAGCACTTACGAGCAGTACTTC.

Details on this clone: At one of its ends the junction is not consistent with the germline gene, which may arise from a read error. The V and J genes are TRBV11-2 and TRBJ2-7; D perhaps matches TRBD1 (6 bases). This CDR3 comprises 10 residues. Germline CDR1 and CDR2: SGHAT and FQNNGV. For the CDR3, the DNA is TGTGCCAGCAGCTTCGGGACAAAGGTGTTC. Its translation is CASSFGTKVF.